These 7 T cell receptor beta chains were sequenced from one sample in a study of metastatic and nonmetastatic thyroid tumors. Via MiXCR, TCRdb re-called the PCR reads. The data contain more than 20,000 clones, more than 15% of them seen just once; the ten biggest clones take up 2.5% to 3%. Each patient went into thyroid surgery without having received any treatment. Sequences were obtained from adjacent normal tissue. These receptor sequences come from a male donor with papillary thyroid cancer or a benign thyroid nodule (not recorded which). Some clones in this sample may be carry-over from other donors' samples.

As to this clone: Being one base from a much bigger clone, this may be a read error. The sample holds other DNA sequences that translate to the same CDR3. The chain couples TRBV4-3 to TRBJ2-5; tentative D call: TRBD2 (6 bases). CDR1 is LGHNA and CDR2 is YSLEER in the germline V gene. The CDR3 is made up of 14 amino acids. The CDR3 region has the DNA TGCGCCAGCAGTCAAGGACGGAGGGCGGAGACCCAGTACTTC. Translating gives CASSQGRRAETQYF.

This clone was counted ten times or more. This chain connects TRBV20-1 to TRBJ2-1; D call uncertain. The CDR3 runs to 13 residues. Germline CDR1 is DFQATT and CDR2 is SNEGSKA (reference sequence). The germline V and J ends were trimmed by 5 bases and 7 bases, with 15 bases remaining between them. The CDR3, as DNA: TGCAGTGCTCTTTCGGAAGGGCCGAATGAGCAGTTCTTC. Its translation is CSALSEGPNEQFF.

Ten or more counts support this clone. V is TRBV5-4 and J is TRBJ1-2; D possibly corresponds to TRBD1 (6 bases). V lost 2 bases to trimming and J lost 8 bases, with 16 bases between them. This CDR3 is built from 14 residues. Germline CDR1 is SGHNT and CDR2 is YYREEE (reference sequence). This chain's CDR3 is CASSFRGASGGYTF. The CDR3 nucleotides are TGTGCCAGCAGCTTTAGGGGGGCAAGTGGGGGCTACACCTTC.

The CDR3 is CASSPPGLVYSPLHF. The DNA of the CDR3 is TGTGCCAGCAGCCCTCCGGGGTTGGTATATTCACCCCTCCACTTT. The chain joins TRBV9 to TRBJ1-6; D not resolved. CDR3 length: 15 amino acids. The germline gives CDR1 SGDLS, CDR2 YYNGEE. V shed 4 bases and J shed 8 bases, with 16 bases lying between them.

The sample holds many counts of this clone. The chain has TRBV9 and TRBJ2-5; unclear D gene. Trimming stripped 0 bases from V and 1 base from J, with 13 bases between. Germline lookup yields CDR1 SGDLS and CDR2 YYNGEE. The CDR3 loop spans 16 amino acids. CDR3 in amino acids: CASSVEGSKAQETQYF. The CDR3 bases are TGTGCCAGCAGCGTAGAGGGTAGTAAAGCCCAAGAGACCCAGTACTTC.

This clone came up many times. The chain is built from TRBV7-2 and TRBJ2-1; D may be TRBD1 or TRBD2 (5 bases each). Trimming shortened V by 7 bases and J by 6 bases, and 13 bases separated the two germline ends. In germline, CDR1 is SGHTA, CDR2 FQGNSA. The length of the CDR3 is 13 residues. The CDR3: CASTLGGSNEQFF. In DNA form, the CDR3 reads TGTGCCAGCACTCTTGGGGGTTCCAATGAGCAGTTCTTC.

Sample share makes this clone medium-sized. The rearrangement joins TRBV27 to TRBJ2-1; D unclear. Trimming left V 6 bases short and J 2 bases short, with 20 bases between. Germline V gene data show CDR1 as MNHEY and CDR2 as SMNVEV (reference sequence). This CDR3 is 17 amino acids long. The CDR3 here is CASRPWADLRAYNEQFF. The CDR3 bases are TGTGCCAGCAGACCTTGGGCAGACCTAAGGGCCTACAATGAGCAGTTCTTC.